The 26 T cell receptor beta chains presented below share a single source sample, sequenced in a study of a mutant IDH1 vaccine in newly diagnosed glioma. Noted time point: week 47, end of study. With topical imiquimod, each dose of the vaccine consisted of 300 ug of mutant IDH1 20-mer peptide. These receptors lack a known antigen. Produced via immunoSEQ multiplex PCR; TCRdb's table is partial and in-frame only. The data contain approximately 56,000 clones, roughly 76% of them singletons. The sample in question was PBMCs, obtained from a glioma patient whose treatment included an IDH1 peptide vaccine. All receptors come from a man aged 45-65 years with glioma.

This chain links TRBV29-1 with TRBJ2-3; 8 positions match TRBD2. CDR3 length: 14 residues. CDR1 is SQVTM and CDR2 is ANQGSEA in the germline V gene. The junction had 7 bases not matched to a gene; V was cut back by 4 bases and J by 4 bases. The CDR3 sequence is CSVGISGVPDTQYF. The CDR3 region has the DNA TGCAGCGTTGGGATTAGCGGGGTACCAGATACGCAGTATTTT.

The V call is TRBV4-2, the J call TRBJ2-1, with 12 bases matching TRBD1. The CDR3 extends over 17 amino acids. Germline V gene data show CDR1 as LGHNA and CDR2 as YNFKEQ. V trimming: 4 bases; J trimming: 3 bases; junction bases outside the gene matches: 7. This chain's CDR3 is CASSPAGTGGLYNEQFF. For the CDR3, the DNA is TGTGCCAGCAGCCCCGCCGGGACAGGGGGCCTCTACAATGAGCAGTTCTTC.

The chain carries TRBV7-9 and TRBJ1-3, with no clear D. The CDR3 runs 13 residues. The germline V gene encodes CDR1 SEHNR and CDR2 FQNEAQ (reference sequence). V shed 5 bases and J shed 6 bases, with 11 bases lying between them. The CDR3 nucleotides read TGTGCCAGCAGCCCACGGCGGGAAAACACCATATATTTT. It encodes CASSPRRENTIYF.

V gene TRBV15 combines with J gene TRBJ1-1; D is uncertain. The V gene's germline CDR1 is LNHNV and CDR2 YYDKDF (reference sequence). V was cut by 0 bases and J by 0 bases, with 8 bases left in between. The CDR3 is 15 amino acids. CDR3 region: CATSRDRSVNTEAFF. The DNA for the CDR3 is TGTGCCACCAGCAGAGATCGGTCCGTGAACACTGAAGCTTTCTTT.

The genes are TRBV4-1 and TRBJ2-7; either TRBD1 or TRBD2 may supply D (5 bases each). This CDR3 region has 15 residues. Germline lookup yields CDR1 MGHRA and CDR2 YSYEKL. The germline V and J ends were trimmed by 0 bases and 1 base, with 10 bases remaining between them. In DNA form, the CDR3 reads TGCGCCAGCAGCCAAGAGAGGGACGGTTCCTACGAGCAGTACTTC. It translates to CASSQERDGSYEQYF.

This clone has a single count. The V and J genes are TRBV5-1 and TRBJ2-5, with D perhaps TRBD1 or TRBD2 (5 bases each). The V gene lost 4 bases and the J gene lost 4 bases, with 14 bases spanning the gap. CDR1 and CDR2 (germline): SGHRS, YFSETQ. The CDR3 consists of 14 residues. DNA of the CDR3: TGCGCCAGCAGCGGAGTTGGGGGTGGAGAGACCCAGTACTTC. This translates into CASSGVGGGETQYF.

The chain recombines TRBV2 with TRBJ2-5; the D is unclear. The CDR3 spans 14 residues. V was trimmed by 3 bases and J by 5 bases, leaving 13 bases between them. CDR1 is SNHLY, CDR2 FYNNEI, per germline. As DNA, the CDR3 is TGTGCCAGCAGTGATAAGACTCAAGCGGAGACCCAGTACTTC. Translated: CASSDKTQAETQYF.

V is TRBV28 and J is TRBJ2-7; D unresolved. V was pared by 7 bases and J by 0 bases, with 10 bases between. Germline V gene data show CDR1 as MDHEN and CDR2 as SYDVKM. CDR3 length: 13 residues. CDR3 region: CASTVLNSYEQYF. The CDR3 region has the DNA TGTGCCAGCACGGTACTCAACTCCTACGAGCAGTACTTC.

The genes are TRBV6-1 and TRBJ2-7; possibly TRBD1 for D (6 bases). This CDR3 has 13 residues. Germline CDR1 MNHNS, CDR2 SASEGT. V was clipped by 0 bases and J by 7 bases, with 10 bases between them. The CDR3 reads CASSEAWGREQYF. The DNA of the CDR3 is TGTGCCAGCAGTGAAGCCTGGGGGCGGGAGCAGTACTTC.

The chain links TRBV9 to TRBJ1-6; D is undetermined. Germline V gene lookup returns CDR1 SGDLS and CDR2 YYNGEE. The ends were cut back, 2 bases at V and 0 bases at J, with 3 bases in the middle. The CDR3 sequence is 14 residues long. CDR3 residues: CASSVSSYNSPLHF. CDR3 coding DNA: TGTGCCAGCAGCGTCAGCTCCTATAATTCACCCCTCCACTTT.

The rearrangement links TRBV5-5 to TRBJ2-7; D gene unclear. V was clipped by 2 bases and J by 2 bases, with 8 bases between them. Germline V lookup: CDR1 SGHKS, CDR2 YYEKEE (reference sequence). The CDR3 spans 13 residues. The CDR3 region has the DNA TGTGCCAGCAGCTTTTACATCGCCTACGAGCAGTACTTC. Translated: CASSFYIAYEQYF.

This clone appeared a few times. The chain links TRBV6-5 to TRBJ1-5; D gene ambiguous. Trimming stripped 4 bases from V and 7 bases from J, with 8 bases between. Germline-derived CDR1 and CDR2 are MNHEY and SVGAGI. The CDR3 is 12 residues long. CDR3 in DNA: TGTGCCAGCAGTTTAAGAGGCCAGCCCCAGCATTTT. This encodes CASSLRGQPQHF.

V gene TRBV5-8 combines with J gene TRBJ2-7, with a weak D call TRBD1 (6 bases). Germline V lookup: CDR1 SGHTS, CDR2 YDEGEE. This CDR3 spans 13 amino acids. Trimming cost V 1 base and J 3 bases, with 8 bases left between them. CDR3 loop: CASSLSGVYEQYF. CDR3 nucleotides: TGTGCCAGCAGCTTGTCAGGGGTCTACGAGCAGTACTTC. Full variable domain (remainder filled in from reference TRBV5-8 and TRBJ2-7): EAGVTQSPTHLIKTRGQQATLRCSPISGHTSVYWYQQALGLGLQFLLWYDEGEERNRGNFPPRFSGRQFPNYSSELNVNALELEDSALYLCASSLSGVYEQYFGPGTRLTVT.

This clone was counted once. This chain uses TRBV29-1 with TRBJ1-1, with D unresolved. CDR1 SQVTM and CDR2 ANQGSEA come from the germline V gene. The ends were cut back, 3 bases at V and 6 bases at J, with 8 bases in the middle. The CDR3 totals 11 residues. The CDR3 is CSVEEGAEAFF. The DNA of the CDR3 is TGCAGCGTTGAGGAAGGAGCTGAAGCTTTCTTT. The variable domain in full, completed from reference TRBV29-1 and TRBJ1-1, reads SAVISQKPSRDICQRGTSLTIQCQVDSQVTMMFWYRQQPGQSLTLIATANQGSEATYESGFVIDKFPISRPNLTFSTLTVSNMSPEDSSIYLCSVEEGAEAFFGQGTRLTVV.

This chain links TRBV30 with TRBJ1-1, with 11 bases fitting TRBD1. Germline-derived CDR1 and CDR2 are GTSNPN and SVGIG (reference sequence). This CDR3 is 14 amino acids long. The V gene end was trimmed by 5 bases and the J gene end by 4 bases; junction bases not matched to a gene: 6. CDR3: CAWEFGTGGTEAFF. For the CDR3, the DNA is TGTGCCTGGGAATTCGGGACAGGGGGCACTGAAGCTTTCTTT.

The chain links TRBV19 to TRBJ1-5; D remains ambiguous. Trimming pared 4 bases from V and 3 bases from J, leaving 22 bases between. Germline lookup yields CDR1 LNHDA and CDR2 SQIVND (reference sequence). The CDR3 is made up of 18 amino acids. The CDR3 spells CASSTTGDGRINNQPQHF. CDR3 coding DNA: TGTGCCAGTAGTACGACGGGAGACGGACGTATAAACAATCAGCCCCAGCATTTT. Combining the CDR3 with reference TRBV19 and TRBJ1-5 gives the whole variable domain DGGITQSPKYLFRKEGQNVTLSCEQNLNHDAMYWYRQDPGQGLRLIYYSQIVNDFQKGDIAEGYSVSREKKESFPLTVTSAQKNPTAFYLCASSTTGDGRINNQPQHFGDGTRLSIL.

This chain uses TRBV5-6 with TRBJ1-2; TRBD1 agrees at 9 bases. The length of the CDR3 is 13 residues. With 4 bases clipped from V and 6 bases from J, the junction kept 4 bases outside the gene matches. Germline values: CDR1 SGHDT, CDR2 YYEEEE. DNA for the CDR3: TGTGCCAGCAGCGATACAGGGGGCAATGGCTACACCTTC. This translates into CASSDTGGNGYTF. The full variable domain, rest sourced from reference TRBV5-6 and TRBJ1-2, is DAGVTQSPTHLIKTRGQQVTLRCSPKSGHDTVSWYQQALGQGPQFIFQYYEEEERQRGNFPDRFSGHQFPNYSSELNVNALLLGDSALYLCASSDTGGNGYTFGSGTRLTVV.

The V gene is TRBV6-6, the J gene TRBJ1-1; D is unclear. The germline V and J ends were trimmed by 2 bases and 0 bases, with 7 bases remaining between them. This CDR3 is 14 amino acids long. The germline V gene encodes CDR1 MNHNY and CDR2 SVGAGI (reference sequence). CDR3 nucleotides: TGTGCCAGCAGTTACGGCCAGATGAACACTGAAGCTTTCTTT. It encodes CASSYGQMNTEAFF.

The chain has TRBV7-9 and TRBJ2-3; the D gene is possibly TRBD2 (5 bases). Trimming removed 3 bases at V and 2 bases at J, with 15 bases between. CDR3 size: 16 residues. Looked up from germline, CDR1 is SEHNR and CDR2 is FQNEAQ (reference sequence). The CDR3 region is CASSLRGLYDTDTQYF. The CDR3 coding sequence is TGTGCCAGCAGCTTGCGAGGACTTTACGACACAGATACGCAGTATTTT.

Only a few counts were recorded for this clone. The chain employs TRBV28 and TRBJ1-1; 9 nucleotides align to TRBD1. The J segment lost 2 bases and the V segment lost 6 bases, leaving 4 bases of the junction unmatched. From germline, CDR1 is MDHEN and CDR2 SYDVKM. This CDR3 is 14 amino acids long. CDR3 amino acids: CASSLTGGNTEAFF. Here the CDR3 DNA reads TGTGCCAGCAGCTTGACAGGGGGAAACACTGAAGCTTTCTTT. Filled out from reference TRBV28 and TRBJ1-1, the complete variable domain reads DVKVTQSSRYLVKRTGEKVFLECVQDMDHENMFWYRQDPGLGLRLIYFSYDVKMKEKGDIPEGYSVSREKKERFSLILESASTNQTSMYLCASSLTGGNTEAFFGQGTRLTVV.

J is TRBJ2-2 and V is TRBV4-3; 8 positions agree with TRBD1. J gave up 4 bases and V 4 bases, and 8 bases lay outside the gene matches. Germline V lookup: CDR1 LGHNA, CDR2 YSLEER. The CDR3 runs to 16 residues. The CDR3, as DNA: TGCGCCAGCAGCCCTAAAGGGACAGGACCCACCGGGGAGCTGTTTTTT. This codes for CASSPKGTGPTGELFF.

The chain carries TRBV5-1 and TRBJ1-4, with D maybe TRBD1 (5 bases). CDR1 is SGHRS and CDR2 is YFSETQ in the germline V gene. The CDR3 contains 14 residues. Trimming took off 5 bases at V and 4 bases at J, with 12 bases between the two ends. In nucleotides, the CDR3 is TGCGCCAGCAGTCCCGGGACTAATAATGAAAAACTGTTTTTT. Its protein is CASSPGTNNEKLFF.

The chain joins TRBV30 to TRBJ2-5; unclear D gene. This CDR3 is 12 amino acids long. Germline CDR1 GTSNPN, CDR2 SVGIG (reference sequence). V was pared by 1 base and J by 3 bases, with 6 bases between. DNA for the CDR3: TGTGCCTGGAGTGCCAGCGAAGAGACCCAGTACTTC. Amino acid sequence: CAWSASEETQYF.

Only one count was recorded for this clone. This chain links TRBV14 with TRBJ2-1; D gene ambiguous. The CDR3 consists of 11 residues. Germline V gene lookup returns CDR1 SGHDN and CDR2 FVKESK. The germline V and J ends were trimmed by 5 bases and 4 bases, with 3 bases remaining between them. CDR3: CASSIYNEQFF. DNA of the CDR3: TGTGCCAGCAGCATTTACAATGAGCAGTTCTTC. Supplemented by reference TRBV14 and TRBJ2-1, the full variable domain reads EAGVTQFPSHSVIEKGQTVTLRCDPISGHDNLYWYRRVMGKEIKFLLHFVKESKQDESGMPNNRFLAERTGGTYSTLKVQPAELEDSGVYFCASSIYNEQFFGPGTRLTVL.

This clone has more than one count but fewer than ten. This chain uses TRBV15 with TRBJ2-5, with 13 bases aligning to TRBD2. Unmatched junction bases numbered 0, after V lost 1 base and J lost 4 bases. Germline CDR1 reads LNHNV; CDR2 reads YYDKDF (reference sequence). The CDR3 has 15 residues. CDR3 coding DNA: TGTGCCACCAGCAGAGGACTAGCGGGGGGAGAGACCCAGTACTTC. Translation: CATSRGLAGGETQYF.

This clone was seen just once. This chain joins TRBV25-1 and TRBJ1-1, with a possible D match to TRBD1 (5 bases). Germline V gene lookup returns CDR1 MGHDK and CDR2 SYGVNS. Trimming removed 8 bases at V and 1 base at J, with 14 bases between. The CDR3 is 14 amino acids. DNA for the CDR3: TGTGCCAGCTCCTCCGGGACCACGAACACTGAAGCTTTCTTT. Residues: CASSSGTTNTEAFF.